Reported below is one T cell receptor beta chain. Its specificity is unknown. The sample comes from a study of cytomegalovirus exposure and HLA in healthy donors. Study in general: The 100 to 150 validation repertoires and the approximately 630 first-cohort repertoires shared a platform, a later analysis reported.

The V gene lost 1 base and the J gene lost 3 bases, with 9 bases spanning the gap. Germline V gene lookup returns CDR1 LNHDA and CDR2 SQIVND (reference sequence). The CDR3 length is 14 residues. TCRdb's copy holds only in-frame clones and misses some; the assay was immunoSEQ multiplex PCR. The data hold under 250,000 clones, with 83% observed a single time. Notes on the study in general: Within the 120 or so validation repertoires, first-cohort TCR clusters tended to co-occur, according to a later analysis.

The sequence was obtained from a young woman in good health and CMV-seronegative. Sequences were obtained from PBMCs. This rearrangement joins TRBV19 to TRBJ1-1; D remains unclear. CDR3 loop: CASSIGEVYTEAFF. CDR3 in DNA: TGTGCCAGTAGTATAGGTGAGGTCTACACTGAAGCTTTCTTT.